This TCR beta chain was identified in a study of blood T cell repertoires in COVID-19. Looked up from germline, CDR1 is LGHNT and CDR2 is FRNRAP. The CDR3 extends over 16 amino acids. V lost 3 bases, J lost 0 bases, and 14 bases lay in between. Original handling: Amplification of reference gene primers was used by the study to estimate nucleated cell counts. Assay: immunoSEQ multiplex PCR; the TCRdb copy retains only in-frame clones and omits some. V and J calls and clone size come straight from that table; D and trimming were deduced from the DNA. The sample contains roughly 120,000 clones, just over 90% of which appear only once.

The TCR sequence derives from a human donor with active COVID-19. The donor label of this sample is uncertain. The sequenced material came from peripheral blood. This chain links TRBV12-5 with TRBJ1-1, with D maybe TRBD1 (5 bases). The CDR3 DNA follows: TGTGCTAGTGGTTTACGGCCAGACAGTCTGAACACTGAAGCTTTCTTT. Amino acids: CASGLRPDSLNTEAFF.